This is a list of T cell receptor beta chains from one sample in a study of siplizumab effects on memory and regulatory T cells. TCRdb's copy holds only in-frame clones and misses some; the assay was immunoSEQ multiplex PCR. The sample has about 69,000 clones; 80% to 90% are singletons. The material sequenced was Tregs sorted from blood. Receptors were obtained from a human donor in good health. The CDR3 runs from the conserved cysteine through the conserved F or W. A D gene is named only where the DNA matches it firmly. Clone size is shown for a subset of rows, as once, few, many or a class of expanded clone.

TRBD1	TRBV15	TRBJ2-3	.	CATSKTGGGTDTQYF	TGTGCCACCAGCAAAACAGGGGGCGGCACAGATACGCAGTATTTT
.	TRBV7-3	TRBJ2-3	once	CASSATSGPTDTQYF	TGTGCCAGCAGCGCCACCTCAGGGCCCACAGATACGCAGTATTTT
.	TRBV4-2	TRBJ2-3	.	CASSQTSLFTDTQYF	TGTGCCAGCAGCCAAACATCACTATTCACAGATACGCAGTATTTT
.	TRBV27	TRBJ1-1	.	CASSLGGGQEAFF	TGTGCCAGCAGTTTAGGGGGTGGGCAGGAAGCTTTCTTT
.	TRBV28	TRBJ1-5	.	CASSLVGIGQPQHF	TGTGCCAGCAGTTTGGTGGGGATAGGGCAGCCCCAGCATTTT
.	TRBV28	TRBJ1-4	.	CASKGPGGGRGKLFF	TGTGCCAGCAAGGGCCCTGGCGGGGGGAGAGGAAAACTGTTTTTT
TRBD1	TRBV7-2	TRBJ1-5	.	CASSQDRVNQPQHF	TGTGCCAGCAGTCAGGACAGGGTCAATCAGCCCCAGCATTTT
TRBD1	TRBV11-3	TRBJ1-4	.	CASSLVRTGGAPTNEKLFF	TGTGCCAGCAGCTTAGTCAGGACAGGGGGCGCCCCAACTAATGAAAAACTGTTTTTT
TRBD1	TRBV2	TRBJ2-2	.	CASSDTQGDTGELFF	TGTGCCAGCAGTGATACTCAGGGGGACACCGGGGAGCTGTTTTTT
.	TRBV5-1	TRBJ1-4	.	CASSLAGAPEKLFF	TGCGCCAGCAGCTTGGCGGGGGCCCCTGAAAAACTGTTTTTT
.	TRBV5-6	TRBJ1-2	.	CASSFGIGYTF	TGTGCCAGCAGCTTTGGGATTGGCTACACCTTC
.	TRBV9	TRBJ2-1	.	CASSPPGTSLYNEQFF	TGTGCCAGCAGCCCTCCCGGGACTTCCCTCTACAATGAGCAGTTCTTC
.	TRBV4-2	TRBJ1-2	.	CASSQDRGSGYTF	TGTGCCAGCAGCCAAGATAGAGGGAGCGGCTACACCTTC
.	TRBV30	TRBJ1-5	few	CAWSVLGGNQPQHF	TGTGCCTGGAGTGTACTAGGAGGGAATCAGCCCCAGCATTTT
.	TRBV5-1	TRBJ2-3	.	CASSLNFGPDTQYF	TGCGCCAGCAGCCTTAACTTTGGACCAGATACGCAGTATTTT
.	TRBV19	TRBJ2-1	.	CASGLHNEQFF	TGTGCCAGCGGACTGCACAATGAGCAGTTCTTC
.	TRBV5-4	TRBJ2-2	.	CASSLSGSGVTGELFF	TGTGCCAGCAGCTTGTCAGGGTCGGGAGTAACCGGGGAGCTGTTTTTT
TRBD1	TRBV30	TRBJ2-2	.	CAWTRTGGGTGELFF	TGTGCCTGGACCAGGACAGGGGGCGGCACCGGGGAGCTGTTTTTT
.	TRBV6-1	TRBJ1-2	.	CASSGGPSNYGYTF	TGTGCCAGCAGTGGGGGGCCCTCTAACTATGGCTACACCTTC
.	TRBV6-4	TRBJ1-2	once	CASSRGTRQGYTF	TGTGCCAGCAGCAGAGGGACGCGCCAGGGCTACACCTTC
TRBD1	TRBV18	TRBJ2-6	once	CASSLRDRGTNVLTF	TGTGCCAGCTCACTGAGGGACAGGGGAACCAACGTCCTGACTTTC
.	TRBV7-8	TRBJ2-2	.	CASSLTSGTRAAGELFF	TGTGCCAGCAGCCTAACCTCCGGGACCCGAGCCGCCGGGGAGCTGTTTTTT
.	TRBV18	TRBJ1-3	.	CASSPPLGRSGNTIYF	TGTGCCAGCTCACCACCGCTGGGACGCTCTGGAAACACCATATATTTT
TRBD2	TRBV7-3	TRBJ2-1	.	CASSPPPRLAAEQFF	TGTGCCAGCAGCCCACCCCCCCGACTAGCCGCTGAGCAGTTCTTC
.	TRBV25-1	TRBJ2-2	.	CASSERPGANTGELFF	TGTGCCAGCAGTGAACGGCCGGGGGCGAACACCGGGGAGCTGTTTTTT
TRBD2	TRBV7-6	TRBJ2-3	.	CASSPGTSGRAWGTDTQYF	TGTGCCAGCAGCCCAGGGACTAGCGGGAGGGCCTGGGGCACAGATACGCAGTATTTT
TRBD2	TRBV4-1	TRBJ2-7	.	CASSRDDRGTSGRAGEQYF	TGCGCCAGCAGCAGGGATGACAGGGGGACTAGCGGGAGGGCCGGTGAGCAGTACTTC
.	TRBV25-1	TRBJ2-1	.	CASSEFTGVSYNEQFF	TGTGCCAGCAGTGAATTTACGGGGGTCTCCTACAATGAGCAGTTCTTC
TRBD2	TRBV6-6	TRBJ2-1	.	CASRLAGGPGFF	TGTGCCAGCAGGTTAGCGGGAGGGCCCGGGTTCTTC
TRBD1	TRBV29-1	TRBJ2-5	.	CSVEGSGTGGGQTQYF	TGCAGCGTTGAAGGTTCCGGGACAGGGGGCGGACAGACCCAGTACTTC
TRBD1	TRBV9	TRBJ2-2	.	CASSITGVTGELFF	TGTGCCAGCAGCATTACAGGGGTGACCGGGGAGCTGTTTTTT
.	TRBV10-3	TRBJ2-2	.	CAISESSRGELFF	TGTGCCATCAGTGAGTCGAGCAGGGGGGAGCTGTTTTTT
TRBD2	TRBV6-5	TRBJ2-7	.	CASSRTSGRSEQYF	TGTGCCAGCAGTCGGACTAGCGGGAGAAGCGAGCAGTACTTC
.	TRBV27	TRBJ2-2	.	CASSLSGLANTGELFF	TGTGCCAGCAGTTTATCGGGCCTAGCTAACACCGGGGAGCTGTTTTTT
.	TRBV6-5	TRBJ1-1	few	CASSSGLPTEAFF	TGTGCCAGCAGCTCCGGACTCCCTACTGAAGCTTTCTTT
TRBD1	TRBV25-1	TRBJ2-5	.	CASSRQGVETQYF	TGTGCCAGCAGCCGACAGGGAGTCGAGACCCAGTACTTC
.	TRBV5-1	TRBJ1-5	.	CASSINGDQPQHF	TGCGCCAGCAGCATAAACGGGGATCAGCCCCAGCATTTT
.	TRBV10-3	TRBJ2-7	.	CAIGIAPGRSGLGVYEQYF	TGTGCCATCGGGATAGCTCCGGGACGTTCGGGACTGGGAGTCTACGAGCAGTACTTC
TRBD2	TRBV11-3	TRBJ2-7	.	CASGTSGRAYEQYF	TGTGCCAGCGGGACTAGCGGGAGGGCCTACGAGCAGTACTTC
TRBD1	TRBV7-2	TRBJ2-1	.	CASSVRDRGVNNEQFF	TGTGCCAGCAGCGTTCGGGACAGGGGAGTAAACAATGAGCAGTTCTTC
TRBD2	TRBV11-3	TRBJ2-7	few	CASGEGLATEQYF	TGTGCCAGCGGGGAAGGACTAGCGACCGAGCAGTACTTC
TRBD2	TRBV14	TRBJ2-3	.	CASSQPGLAGDTQYF	TGTGCCAGCAGCCAACCGGGACTAGCGGGAGATACGCAGTATTTT